This T cell receptor (beta chain) is from a study of early T cells in non-severe SARS-CoV-2 infection. On the study more broadly: Whole-blood bulk RNA, unsorted, was sequenced, and chains were unpaired.

This clonotype was detected ten times or more. Germline V CDR1 and CDR2: KGHDR, SFDVKD. The CDR3 covers 15 residues. The V gene end was trimmed by 5 bases and the J gene end by 6 bases; junction bases not matched to a gene: 6. Individual cDNA molecules each received unique molecular identifiers attached to them. MiXCR, run by TCRdb on the 5' RACE reads, gives a single entry per CDR3 protein. The sample comprises around 94,000 distinct CDR3 sequences, around 13% of which are singletons, and about 6% rests with the top ten. This chain connects TRBV24-1 to TRBJ1-5; TRBD1 matches 10 bases. Sequenced material: whole blood. This TCR was recovered from an adult who was a healthcare worker with PCR-confirmed SARS-CoV-2 infection or an uninfected control (not recorded which). The CDR3 nucleotides are TGTGCCACCAGTGGGGGGACAGGGGAAAGTCAGCCCCAGCATTTT. It yields the protein CATSGGTGESQPQHF.